Included here is one TCR beta chain sequence, with context. Under the authors' procedure: Amplification from reference gene primers served as the basis for estimated nucleated cell counts. Here immunoSEQ multiplex PCR was the method, and the copy in TCRdb shows in-frame clones only, minus some. V, J and clone size are taken as reported in that table, and D and trimming were inferred from the DNA itself. The table has roughly 70,000 clones, 89% seen once. V gave up 7 bases and J gave up 5 bases, with 14 bases separating them. CDR1 is MNHEY and CDR2 is SVGAGI in the germline V gene. The CDR3 consists of 13 residues. The sample is drawn from a study of blood T cell repertoires in COVID-19. Study context: The United States, Italy and Spain supplied acute and convalescent COVID-19 samples. PBMCs, B-cell-depleted T cells, or T cells were the source of the cDNA or gDNA that made up the material.

The origin of this receptor is an elderly man with acute or convalescent COVID-19. The sample taken for sequencing was peripheral blood. The V and J genes are TRBV6-5 and TRBJ1-1; weak D call: TRBD1 (6 bases). The CDR3 loop reads CASTILTGTEAFF. In DNA, the CDR3 is TGTGCCAGCACCATACTGACAGGAACTGAAGCTTTCTTT.